This TCR beta chain was identified in a study of OX40 agonist ivuxolimab in advanced cancers. Study information: The dose-escalation cohort had hepatocellular carcinoma, melanoma, renal cell or head and neck cancer. Participants could have had prior anti-PD-1, anti-PD-L1 or anti-CTLA-4 therapy, and about 37% had some.

Libraries were prepared by immunoSEQ multiplex PCR; TCRdb keeps only in-frame clonotypes and omits some of them. The sample lists tens of thousands of clones, 85% to 90% occurring once. Per the germline V gene, CDR1 is SQVTM and CDR2 is ANQGSEA. V dropped 7 bases and J dropped 0 bases, with 19 bases sitting between them. The CDR3 runs to 15 residues. The source of this sequence is an adult with an advanced solid tumor such as melanoma, head and neck, liver or kidney cancer. The V and J genes are TRBV29-1 and TRBJ2-7; D possibly matches TRBD1 or TRBD2 (5 bases each). Sequencing used CD4+ or CD8+ T cells sorted from blood, obtained in a trial of the OX40 agonist ivuxolimab. DNA of the CDR3: TGCAGCGCTACTAACCGGGACGCCGGCTCCTACGAGCAGTACTTC. Translation gives CSATNRDAGSYEQYF.